Below are 3 T cell receptor beta chains sequenced from a single sample in a study of graft-versus-host responses after intestinal transplantation. Assay used: immunoSEQ multiplex PCR; TCRdb lists only in-frame clones, some missing. The table has tens of thousands of clones, 85% to 95% seen once. The input for sequencing was PBMCs, taken roughly 860 days after a first intestinal transplant, on the day of a second. These receptors were taken from a human patient who received an intestinal transplant, so some T cells may come from the graft donor.

DNA for the CDR3: TGTGCCTGGAGTGTGGGGGGATCCGGAAACACCATATATTTT. Its translation is CAWSVGGSGNTIYF. The rearrangement links TRBV30 to TRBJ1-3, with D possibly matching TRBD1 (5 bases). CDR3 length equals 14 residues. Germline CDR1 and CDR2: GTSNPN and SVGIG (reference sequence). Trimming shortened V by 0 bases and J by 4 bases, and 10 bases separated the two germline ends.

The rearrangement uses TRBV9 and TRBJ2-5; D remains ambiguous. The DNA end is a closer match to TRBJ2-7, so the J assignment may be wrong. CDR3 length equals 14 residues. CDR1 is SGDLS, CDR2 YYNGEE, per germline. The CDR3 reads CASSPSTASYEQYF. The DNA for the CDR3 is TGTGCCAGCAGCCCCTCAACAGCTTCCTACGAGCAGTACTTC.

This clone occurred once. The chain recombines TRBV5-6 with TRBJ2-3; D is undetermined. This CDR3 contains 13 residues. The germline V and J ends were trimmed by 6 bases and 2 bases, with 10 bases remaining between them. CDR1 and CDR2 (germline): SGHDT, YYEEEE. The CDR3 nucleotides read TGTGCCAGCACCCTCTTAAACACAGATACGCAGTATTTT. Translating it yields CASTLLNTDTQYF.